This T cell receptor (beta chain) was identified in a study of regulatory T cells in long-lasting Graves disease (dated by TCRdb to 2020 to 2023). Background for the entire study: To count as having persistent Graves' disease, a patient had to have received antithyroid drug treatment for over 5 years with TSH receptor autoantibodies remaining persistently positive. Patients with persistent Graves' disease were compared with patients with newly diagnosed Graves' disease using TCR sequencing and RNA sequencing of peripheral blood. The study was registered as a clinical trial and conducted in China. A total of 33 samples were covered by TCR sequencing, comprising some 13 persistent and around 20 newly diagnosed Graves' disease patients. Antithyroid drugs had been taken for 8.5 to 13 years on average by persistent Graves' disease patients in the clinical cohort. Points the paper makes about the study in general: Preferential use of TRBV28, TRBJ1-2 and TRBJ2-5 was observed in persistent disease, whereas TRBV20-1 and TRBJ2-1 were favored in newly diagnosed disease. Compared with newly diagnosed patients, persistent Graves' disease patients had lower TCR Shannon entropy and fewer highly expanded clones, which suggests clonal expansion. The study examined only peripheral blood because the primary lesion, thyroid tissue, could not be accessed. Patients with persistent disease shared more public clonotypes (under 3,000) than newly diagnosed patients did (around 980). Sequencing and analysis were limited to the TCR beta chain. The small sample size was acknowledged by the authors as a limitation that may reduce accuracy.

The time point label of this sample denotes: persistent/refractory GD, antithyroid drugs over 5 years with positive TRAb. RNA was extracted from PBMCs in TRIzol for both TCR sequencing and RNA sequencing. The diagnosis of Graves' disease followed American Thyroid Association guidelines. Patients were recruited from an endocrinology department in Xi'an, China. Each patient gave approximately 9.7 milliliters of peripheral blood, collected in an EDTA anticoagulant tube. PBMCs were isolated by Ficoll Paque Plus density gradient separation without further T cell sorting. RNA quality was checked with an Agilent 2100 Bioanalyzer and agarose gel, and concentration with a NanoDrop 2000. Spanning cysteine to phenylalanine, the CDR3 consists of 13 amino acids. Solely the CDR3 DNA is kept, with 39 bases framed from the first base. The germline ends are 13 bases apart after V is trimmed by 6 bases and J by 4 bases. CDR1 ENHRY and CDR2 SYGVKD were looked up in the germline V gene.

This clonotype was observed once. Its recognized antigen is unknown. Base qualities are not at hand, and no much larger clone is one base apart. One read alone provides weak support. To prepare the library, multiplex PCR was applied. Reads for this sample came from an Illumina HiSeq 4000. To build TCR beta libraries, CDR3 regions were amplified by Arm-PCR using iRepertoire HTBI primers. Before sequencing, the PCR products underwent gel purification. As for the authors' bioinformatics: Across samples, 55 to 80 TRBV and around 15 TRBJ segments were identified and used for gene usage analysis of CDR3 amino acid clonotypes. COPE and FqMerger were used to merge filtered high-quality paired reads into contigs. Contigs were aligned with BLAST to IMGT TRBV, TRBD and TRBJ reference genes, and CDR3 was defined per IMGT. Any clonotype with a frequency above 0.1% was classified as a highly expanded clone. Shannon entropy was used to measure repertoire diversity, and the Gini coefficient was used to measure V-J evenness. A clonotype found in more than one individual was treated as public. The public reads were reanalyzed by TCRdb: fastp trimming at Q25, MiXCR alignment, in-frame beta chains only. Each CDR3 protein appears once, grouped with its most common genes and DNA. V and J calls and clone size were set by TCRdb, not the authors. The sample records 500,000 to 700,000 distinct CDR3 sequences, around 30% of which are singletons. The ten top clones hold 35% to 55% of the sample.

The sample consisted of peripheral blood mononuclear cells (PBMCs), taken when the disease was refractory, from a patient treated with antithyroid drugs. The rearrangement joined TRBV10-3 to TRBJ2-7, with the D gene uncertain. The clonotype comes from a female donor with Graves disease. The encoded CDR3 is CAISAPDRYEQYF. In nucleotide form, the sequence is TGTGCCATCAGCGCCCCTGATCGGTACGAGCAGTACTTC.